Listed below are T cell receptor beta chains from one sample, sequenced in a study of blood T cell repertoires in COVID-19. The data were produced by immunoSEQ multiplex PCR, yet TCRdb's version contains in-frame clones alone and is incomplete. The sample holds around 400,000 clones, roughly four fifths seen once. The sample taken for sequencing was PBMCs or T cells enriched from blood (not recorded which). These receptors came from a woman aged 45-59 years who had recovered from COVID-19. Both conserved end residues are trimmed from each CDR3. Each record gives: J gene, V gene, CDR3 protein.

TRBJ2-7,TRBV27,ASTLLAGGPHEQY
TRBJ2-2,TRBV7-2,ASSLGQGGRTGELF
TRBJ2-4,TRBV4-2,ASSQDRVDSKNIQY
TRBJ1-3,TRBV6-1,ASSETGFSGNTIY
TRBJ1-3,TRBV7-8,ASSLVRGGDGNTIY
TRBJ1-5,TRBV18,ASSPTGDQPQH
TRBJ1-5,TRBV12-3/TRBV12-4,ASSLGGQPQH
TRBJ1-1,TRBV7-2,ASSLTGDTEAF
TRBJ1-4,TRBV6-1,ASSEALIQVFNEKLF
TRBJ1-6,TRBV30,AYRQGFNSPLH
TRBJ2-1,TRBV21-1,ASPGQHNEQF
TRBJ1-3,TRBV2,ASSNQLSGNTIY
TRBJ2-3,TRBV19,ASSISGAPDTQY
TRBJ2-2,TRBV4-2,ASSQETVGAGELF
TRBJ1-6,TRBV30,AWSVLNSYNSPLH
TRBJ1-2,TRBV6-4,ASSDFPGNGYT
TRBJ2-1,TRBV18,ASSPNGDEQF
TRBJ2-1,TRBV4-1,ASSQAGQGKGEQF
TRBJ2-5,TRBV19,ASRSIHSGTIPQETQY
TRBJ1-3,TRBV11-2,ASSLGLWGDQDTIY
TRBJ1-1,TRBV7-9,ASSFWGQYTEAF
TRBJ2-5,TRBV6-5,ASEVPGKETQY
TRBJ2-3,TRBV2,ASIGVAANTDTQY
TRBJ1-2,TRBV7-2,ASSSQANYGYT
TRBJ2-1,TRBV7-3,ASSPQRGLAGGNEQF
TRBJ2-3,TRBV6-6,ASSPGLAYRPTDTQY
TRBJ2-7,TRBV5-6,ASNSQTRQGPAYEQY
TRBJ1-1,TRBV6-5,ASRRGFNTEAF
TRBJ1-1,TRBV6-5,ASSYLRGNTEAF
TRBJ2-1,TRBV2,ASSERTLAVIDSYNEQF
TRBJ1-1,TRBV7-9,ASSLSQNTEAF
TRBJ2-7,TRBV7-9,ASSNDRGYEQY
TRBJ1-4,TRBV5-1,ASSSLGTGQEKLF
TRBJ2-2,TRBV30,AWRRTGLGHGELF
TRBJ1-2,TRBV6-2/TRBV6-3,ASSRDYGYT
TRBJ1-5,TRBV3-1/TRBV3-2,ASSHGQGIYQPQH
TRBJ2-5,TRBV19,ASSIQVRETQY
TRBJ2-7,TRBV6-5,ASRGLADTYEQY
TRBJ1-2,TRBV7-3,ASSLGRDYGYT
TRBJ1-2,TRBV7-9,ASSLSTGPNYGYT
TRBJ2-5,TRBV11-3,ASSSTGTGQETQY
TRBJ2-7,TRBV18,ASSPGGSSEQY
TRBJ2-2,TRBV24-1,ATSDTRGANTGELF
TRBJ1-3,TRBV4-3,ASSQDPFYSGNTIY
TRBJ2-5,TRBV21-1,ASSKGDRGETQY
TRBJ2-7,TRBV19,ASSMFVGYEQY
TRBJ2-5,TRBV4-1,ASSQDGLAGGIETQY
TRBJ2-5,TRBV28,ASSRDKNRETQY
TRBJ1-1,TRBV5-1,ASSFRESAEAF
TRBJ1-1,TRBV7-6,ASSLYAGMNTEAF
TRBJ1-5,TRBV19,ASSIVAGDSNQPQH
TRBJ1-6,TRBV7-6,ASSLGSREEWRNSPLH
TRBJ1-2,TRBV14,ASRAGTGYGYT
TRBJ2-7,TRBV11-2,ASSYPGDTYEQY
TRBJ2-7,TRBV27,ASSPGVVGYEQY
TRBJ1-1,TRBV6-5,ASNQQGANTEAF
TRBJ2-3,TRBV6-4,ASSQMTSGSDTQY
TRBJ1-5,TRBV27,ASSNLQGARSNQPQH